Shown below are 8 T cell receptor beta chains from a single sample sequenced in a study of blood T cells in healthy people across ages. With a J-beta primer mix and a sample-barcoded 5' primer, a second PCR ran roughly 6 to 11 cycles. One entry per CDR3 protein results from TCRdb running MiXCR on the 5' RACE reads. This repertoire shows 1.5 million or so distinct CDR3 sequences, about 42% found once; its top ten account for approximately 4.1%. Source material: blood. These TCRs come from a woman aged 18 to 35 in good health.

This clonotype occurred many times. The chain carries TRBV24-1 and TRBJ2-3, with D uncertain. The CDR3 contains 11 residues. Trimming left V 9 bases short and J 6 bases short, with 9 bases between. Germline V gene data show CDR1 as KGHDR and CDR2 as SFDVKD. DNA for the CDR3: TGTGCCACCGCATTCGGGGATACGCAGTATTTT. It encodes CATAFGDTQYF.

As regards this clonotype: Relative to the germline gene, one junction end is altered; a read error may explain this. V and J are TRBV10-3 and TRBJ2-7, with TRBD2 as a possible D gene (6 bases). The germline V gene encodes CDR1 ENHRY and CDR2 SYGVKD. The CDR3 has 13 residues. In nucleotides, the CDR3 is TGCGCCATCAGCGGGCTTAACTCCTACGGGCAGTACTTC. This codes for CAISGLNSYGQYF.

This clonotype was detected many times. The V gene is TRBV20-1, the J gene TRBJ2-1; no reliable D call. V lost 0 bases and J 4 bases, leaving 10 bases between the germline ends. Germline assignment: CDR1 DFQATT and CDR2 SNEGSKA (reference sequence). CDR3 length: 14 amino acids. The CDR3 loop reads CSARDRVHYNEQFF. The DNA for the CDR3 is TGCAGTGCTAGAGACCGGGTACATTACAATGAGCAGTTCTTC.

A few counts support this clonotype. J is TRBJ2-7 and V is TRBV20-1, with D possibly TRBD1 on 5 matching bases. V was cut by 3 bases and J by 1 base, with 16 bases left in between. This CDR3 region has 15 residues. Germline-derived CDR1 and CDR2 are DFQATT and SNEGSKA (reference sequence). The DNA of the CDR3 is TGCAGTGCTAGCCCAAGGGGCCAGTTATCCTACGAGCAGTACTTC. This sequence encodes CSASPRGQLSYEQYF.

The chain links TRBV5-1 to TRBJ2-2; D call uncertain. The V end was cut by 0 bases, the J end by 0 bases, with 6 bases between. The germline V gene has CDR1 SGHRS and CDR2 YFSETQ. There are 15 residues in the CDR3. DNA of the CDR3: TGCGCCAGCAGCTTGGATCGAACGAACACCGGGGAGCTGTTTTTT. Its protein product is CASSLDRTNTGELFF.

The gene calls are TRBV27 and TRBJ2-1, with D tentatively TRBD2 (6 bases). The V gene lost 2 bases and the J gene lost 10 bases, with 12 bases spanning the gap. CDR3 length: 13 residues. CDR1 is MNHEY, CDR2 SMNVEV, per germline (reference sequence). The chain's CDR3 is CASSLLPSGEQFF. The CDR3 nucleotides are TGTGCCAGCAGTTTACTTCCGAGCGGGGAGCAGTTCTTC.

This clonotype was seen more than once but under ten times. The chain joins TRBV5-1 to TRBJ2-1; D may be TRBD1 (7 bases). Germline-derived CDR1 and CDR2 are SGHRS and YFSETQ. CDR3 size: 16 residues. V was shortened by 0 bases and J by 1 base, with 11 bases between the two germline ends. CDR3 nucleotides: TGCGCCAGCAGCTTGGGCGGGACAGAATCCTACAATGAGCAGTTCTTC. Protein: CASSLGGTESYNEQFF.

This clonotype has a handful of counts. The chain recombines TRBV4-1 with TRBJ1-5; D unresolved. V lost 2 bases to trimming and J lost 0 bases, with 8 bases between them. The CDR3 runs to 15 residues. Germline CDR1 is MGHRA and CDR2 is YSYEKL. CDR3 in DNA: TGCGCCAGCAGCCAATACGCTTATAGCAATCAGCCCCAGCATTTT. Translated, it gives CASSQYAYSNQPQHF.